This T cell receptor (beta chain) was recorded in a study of post-analysis software for immune sequencing data. Study findings and constraints: There was significantly lower normalized Chao1 diversity in multiple sclerosis patients than in controls. TRBV5-6, TRBV5-1 and TRBV20-1 were among four to six TRBV segments more frequent in patients than controls.

This clonotype showed up many times. No antigen is known for it. Libraries were made from TCR beta cDNA, and they carried unique molecular identifiers. TCRdb reprocessed the PCR reads with MiXCR, giving one entry per CDR3 protein. This repertoire shows 180,000 or so distinct CDR3 sequences, roughly 30% found once; its top ten account for roughly 3.4%. Trimming at V came to 4 bases and at J to 7 bases, leaving 7 bases not matched to a gene. Germline assignment: CDR1 DFQATT and CDR2 SNEGSKA (reference sequence). This CDR3 is built from 14 residues. The sequenced sample consisted of blood. The V call is TRBV20-1, the J call TRBJ2-1; 10 bases map to TRBD2. The source is a girl younger than 18 with multiple sclerosis. CDR3 amino acids: CSATGLAMSNEQFF. The CDR3 nucleotides read TGCAGTGCTACGGGACTAGCGATGTCGAATGAGCAGTTCTTC.